This T cell receptor beta chain originates from a study of cytomegalovirus exposure and HLA in healthy donors. Whole-study results and caveats: Indistinguishability led to the exclusion of some V segments, TRBV6-2 and TRBV6-3 included.

The study ran its PCR with 60 Vbeta and 13 Jbeta primers. Produced via immunoSEQ multiplex PCR; TCRdb's table is partial and in-frame only. The sample records 160,000 or so clones, about three quarters being singletons. This clone was observed once. As yet, its antigen is unknown. V gave up 6 bases and J gave up 6 bases, with 11 bases separating them. This CDR3 region has 12 residues. Germline V gene lookup returns CDR1 ENHRY and CDR2 SYGVKD. The rearrangement uses TRBV10-3 and TRBJ1-1; tentatively, D is TRBD1 (5 bases). The clonotype was recovered from a woman in her twenties or thirties in good health and CMV-seronegative. Material for sequencing was PBMCs. In DNA form, the CDR3 reads TGTGCCATCAGGGGCGGGGGATCTGAAGCTTTCTTT. Translated: CAIRGGGSEAFF.